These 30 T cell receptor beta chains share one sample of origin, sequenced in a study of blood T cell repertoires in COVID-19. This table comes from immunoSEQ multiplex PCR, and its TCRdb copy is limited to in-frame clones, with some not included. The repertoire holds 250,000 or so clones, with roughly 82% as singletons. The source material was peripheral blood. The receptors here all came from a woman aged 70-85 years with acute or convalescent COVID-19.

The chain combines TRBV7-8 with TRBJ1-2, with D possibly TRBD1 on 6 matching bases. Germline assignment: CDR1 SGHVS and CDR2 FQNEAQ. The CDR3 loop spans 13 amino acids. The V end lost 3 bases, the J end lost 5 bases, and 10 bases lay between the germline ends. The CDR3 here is CASSLGTTYGYTF. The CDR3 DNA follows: TGTGCCAGCAGCTTGGGGACAACATATGGCTACACCTTC.

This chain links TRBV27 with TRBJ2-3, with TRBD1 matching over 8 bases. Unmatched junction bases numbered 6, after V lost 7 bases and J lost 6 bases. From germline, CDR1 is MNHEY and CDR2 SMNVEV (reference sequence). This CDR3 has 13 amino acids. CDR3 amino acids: CASKDRGRDTQYF. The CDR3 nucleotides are TGTGCCAGCAAAGACAGGGGAAGGGATACGCAGTATTTT.

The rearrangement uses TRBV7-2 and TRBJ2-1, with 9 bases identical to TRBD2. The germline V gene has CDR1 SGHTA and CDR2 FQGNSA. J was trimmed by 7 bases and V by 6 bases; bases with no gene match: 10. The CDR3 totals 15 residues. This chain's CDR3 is CASSRASGASNEQFF. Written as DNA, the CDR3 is TGTGCCAGCAGTCGCGCTAGCGGGGCCTCTAATGAGCAGTTCTTC.

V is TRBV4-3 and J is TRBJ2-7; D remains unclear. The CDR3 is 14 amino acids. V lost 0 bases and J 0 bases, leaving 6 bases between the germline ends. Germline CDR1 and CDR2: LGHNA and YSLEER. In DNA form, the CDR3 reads TGCGCCAGCAGCCAAGAGGCCATCTCCTACGAGCAGTACTTC. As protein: CASSQEAISYEQYF.

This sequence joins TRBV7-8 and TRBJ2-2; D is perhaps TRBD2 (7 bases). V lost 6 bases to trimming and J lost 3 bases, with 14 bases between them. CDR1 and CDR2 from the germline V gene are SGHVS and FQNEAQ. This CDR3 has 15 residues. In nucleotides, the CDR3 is TGTGCCAGCAGAGGTAGGGGGGGAGACACCGGGGAGCTGTTTTTT. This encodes CASRGRGGDTGELFF.

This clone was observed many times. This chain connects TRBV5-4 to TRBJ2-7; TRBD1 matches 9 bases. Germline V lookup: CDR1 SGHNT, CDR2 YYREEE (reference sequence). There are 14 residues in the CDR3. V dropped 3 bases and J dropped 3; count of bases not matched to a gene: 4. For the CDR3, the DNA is TGTGCCAGCAGCTCGACAGGGGGGATCTACGAGCAGTACTTC. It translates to CASSSTGGIYEQYF.

The CDR3: CASSQDWSTGELFF. CDR3 coding DNA: TGCGCCAGCAGCCAAGACTGGAGCACCGGGGAGCTGTTTTTT. The J gene is TRBJ2-2, the V gene TRBV4-3; D unclear. The CDR3 loop spans 14 amino acids. V was pared by 0 bases and J by 4 bases, with 6 bases between. Germline V lookup: CDR1 LGHNA, CDR2 YSLEER.

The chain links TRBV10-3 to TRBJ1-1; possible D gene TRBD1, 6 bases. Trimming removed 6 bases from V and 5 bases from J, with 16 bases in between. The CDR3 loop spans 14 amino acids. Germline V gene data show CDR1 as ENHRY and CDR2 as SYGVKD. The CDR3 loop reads CAIRPGGAGTEAFF. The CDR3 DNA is TGTGCCATCAGACCGGGGGGGGCAGGAACTGAAGCTTTCTTT.

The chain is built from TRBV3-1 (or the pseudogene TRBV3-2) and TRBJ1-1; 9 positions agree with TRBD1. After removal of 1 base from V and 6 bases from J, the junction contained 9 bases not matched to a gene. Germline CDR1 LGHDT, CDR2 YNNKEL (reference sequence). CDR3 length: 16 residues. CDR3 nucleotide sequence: TGTGCCAGCAGCCAAGCCGGGACAGGGACCAGGCCTGAAGCTTTCTTT. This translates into CASSQAGTGTRPEAFF.

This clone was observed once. The CDR3 loop is CASSLLFQGDSPLHF. The CDR3 coding sequence is TGTGCCAGCAGTTTATTATTCCAGGGGGATTCACCCCTCCACTTT. The chain uses TRBV28 and TRBJ1-6, with 7 nucleotides matching TRBD1. The germline V gene has CDR1 MDHEN and CDR2 SYDVKM. The CDR3 sequence is 15 residues long. Unmatched junction bases numbered 5, after V lost 1 base and J lost 8 bases.

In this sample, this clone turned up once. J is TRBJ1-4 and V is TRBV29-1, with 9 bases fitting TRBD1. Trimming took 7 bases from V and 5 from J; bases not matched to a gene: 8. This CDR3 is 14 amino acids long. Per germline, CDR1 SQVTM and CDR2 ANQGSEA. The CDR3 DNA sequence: TGCAGCGCTTCCGAGGGACAGGGAAATGAAAAACTGTTTTTT. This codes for CSASEGQGNEKLFF.

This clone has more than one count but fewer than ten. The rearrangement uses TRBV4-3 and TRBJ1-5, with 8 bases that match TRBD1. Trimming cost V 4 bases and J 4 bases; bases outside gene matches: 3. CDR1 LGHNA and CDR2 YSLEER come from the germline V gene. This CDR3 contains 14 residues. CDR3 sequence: CASSLRQGNQPQHF. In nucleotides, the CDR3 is TGCGCCAGCAGCCTCCGACAGGGGAATCAGCCCCAGCATTTT.

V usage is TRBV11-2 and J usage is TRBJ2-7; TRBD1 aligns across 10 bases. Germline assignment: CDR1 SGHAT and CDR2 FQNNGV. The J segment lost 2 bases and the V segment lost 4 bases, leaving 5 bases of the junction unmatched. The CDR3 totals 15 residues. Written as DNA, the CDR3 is TGTGCCAGCAGCTCTCCGGGACAGGGGACCTACGAGCAGTACTTC. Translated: CASSSPGQGTYEQYF.

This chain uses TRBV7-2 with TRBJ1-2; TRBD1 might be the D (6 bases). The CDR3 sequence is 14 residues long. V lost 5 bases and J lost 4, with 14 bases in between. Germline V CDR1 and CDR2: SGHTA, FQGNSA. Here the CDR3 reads CASSLTGQSYGYTF. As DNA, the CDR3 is TGTGCCAGCAGCCTAACAGGACAGAGCTATGGCTACACCTTC. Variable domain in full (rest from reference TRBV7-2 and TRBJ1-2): GAGVSQSPSNKVTEKGKDVELRCDPISGHTALYWYRQSLGQGLEFLIYFQGNSAPDKSGLPSDRFSAERTGGSVSTLTIQRTQQEDSAVYLCASSLTGQSYGYTFGSGTRLTVV.

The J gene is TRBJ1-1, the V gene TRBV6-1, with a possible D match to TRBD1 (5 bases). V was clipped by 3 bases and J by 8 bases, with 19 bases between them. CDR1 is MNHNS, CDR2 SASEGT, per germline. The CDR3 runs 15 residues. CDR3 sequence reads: CASSEGGIGAAEAFF. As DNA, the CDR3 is TGTGCCAGCAGTGAGGGGGGAATAGGGGCAGCAGAAGCTTTCTTT.

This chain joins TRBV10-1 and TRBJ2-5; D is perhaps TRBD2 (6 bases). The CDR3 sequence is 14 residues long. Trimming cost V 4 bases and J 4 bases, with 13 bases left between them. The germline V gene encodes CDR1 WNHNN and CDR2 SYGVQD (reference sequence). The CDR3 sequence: CASSALPEGETQYF. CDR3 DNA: TGCGCCAGCAGTGCACTACCGGAGGGAGAGACCCAGTACTTC.

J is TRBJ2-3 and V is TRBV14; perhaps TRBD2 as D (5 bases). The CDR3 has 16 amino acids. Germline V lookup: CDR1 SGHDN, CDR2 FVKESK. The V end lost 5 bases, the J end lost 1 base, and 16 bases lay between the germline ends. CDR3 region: CASSFLRMRGTDTQYF. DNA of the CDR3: TGTGCCAGCAGCTTTCTTAGAATGAGGGGCACAGATACGCAGTATTTT.

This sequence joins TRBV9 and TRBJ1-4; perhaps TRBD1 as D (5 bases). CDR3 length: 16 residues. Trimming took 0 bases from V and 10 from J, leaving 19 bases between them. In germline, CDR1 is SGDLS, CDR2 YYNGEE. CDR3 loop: CASSVGPVGQGGKLFF. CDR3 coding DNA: TGTGCCAGCAGCGTAGGACCGGTGGGGCAGGGTGGAAAACTGTTTTTT.

Written as DNA, the CDR3 is TGTGCCAGCAGCCACCGACAGGCCCATTCACCCCTCCACTTT. Translation: CASSHRQAHSPLHF. V is TRBV7-9 and J is TRBJ1-6, with D possibly TRBD1 on 6 matching bases. The CDR3 loop spans 14 amino acids. Germline-derived CDR1 and CDR2 are SEHNR and FQNEAQ (reference sequence). Trimming shortened V by 5 bases and J by 8 bases, and 13 bases separated the two germline ends.

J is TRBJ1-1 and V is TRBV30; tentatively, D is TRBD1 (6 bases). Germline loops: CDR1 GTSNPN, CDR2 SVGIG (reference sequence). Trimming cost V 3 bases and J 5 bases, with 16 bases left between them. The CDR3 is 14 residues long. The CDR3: CAWSRQAVGTEAFF. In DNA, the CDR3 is TGTGCCTGGAGCAGACAGGCGGTAGGGACTGAAGCTTTCTTT.

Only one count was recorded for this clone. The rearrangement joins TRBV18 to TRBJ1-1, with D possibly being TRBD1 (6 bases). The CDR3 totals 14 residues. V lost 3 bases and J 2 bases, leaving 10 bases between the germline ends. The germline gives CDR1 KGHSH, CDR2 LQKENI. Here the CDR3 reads CASSPTGDNTEAFF. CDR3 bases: TGTGCCAGCTCACCGACAGGAGATAACACTGAAGCTTTCTTT.

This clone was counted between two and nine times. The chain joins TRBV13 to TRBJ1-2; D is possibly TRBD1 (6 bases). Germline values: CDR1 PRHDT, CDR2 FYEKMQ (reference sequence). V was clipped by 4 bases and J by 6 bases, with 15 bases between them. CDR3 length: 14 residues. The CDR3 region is CASSWGQAEDGYTF. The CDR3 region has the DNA TGTGCCAGCAGCTGGGGACAAGCTGAAGATGGCTACACCTTC. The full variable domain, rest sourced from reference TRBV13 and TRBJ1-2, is AAGVIQSPRHLIKEKRETATLKCYPIPRHDTVYWYQQGPGQDPQFLISFYEKMQSDKGSIPDRFSAQQFSDYHSELNMSSLELGDSALYFCASSWGQAEDGYTFGSGTRLTVV.

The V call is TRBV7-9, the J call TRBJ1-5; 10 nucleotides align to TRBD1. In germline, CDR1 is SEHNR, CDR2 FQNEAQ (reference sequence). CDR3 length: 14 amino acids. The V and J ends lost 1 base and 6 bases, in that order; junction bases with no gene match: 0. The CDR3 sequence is CASSLGQGAQPQHF. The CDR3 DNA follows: TGTGCCAGCAGCTTAGGACAGGGGGCTCAGCCCCAGCATTTT.

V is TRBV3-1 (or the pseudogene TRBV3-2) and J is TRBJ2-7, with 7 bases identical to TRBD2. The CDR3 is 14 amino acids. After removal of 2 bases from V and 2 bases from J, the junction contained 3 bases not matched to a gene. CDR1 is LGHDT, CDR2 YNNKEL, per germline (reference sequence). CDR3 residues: CASSQRGGTYEQYF. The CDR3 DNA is TGTGCCAGCAGCCAACGGGGAGGGACCTACGAGCAGTACTTC.

CDR3 protein: CASSFGTRETQYF. For the CDR3, the DNA is TGTGCCAGCAGCTTCGGGACTCGGGAGACCCAGTACTTC. The rearrangement joins TRBV7-2 to TRBJ2-5; D is possibly TRBD2 (6 bases). Germline V gives CDR1 SGHTA, CDR2 FQGNSA. The germline V and J ends were trimmed by 3 bases and 5 bases, with 10 bases remaining between them. CDR3 length: 13 residues.

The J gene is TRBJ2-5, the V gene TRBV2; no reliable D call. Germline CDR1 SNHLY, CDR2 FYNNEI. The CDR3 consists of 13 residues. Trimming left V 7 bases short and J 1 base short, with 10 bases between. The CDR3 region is CASTQRLQETQYF. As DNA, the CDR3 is TGTGCCAGCACCCAGAGACTCCAAGAGACCCAGTACTTC.

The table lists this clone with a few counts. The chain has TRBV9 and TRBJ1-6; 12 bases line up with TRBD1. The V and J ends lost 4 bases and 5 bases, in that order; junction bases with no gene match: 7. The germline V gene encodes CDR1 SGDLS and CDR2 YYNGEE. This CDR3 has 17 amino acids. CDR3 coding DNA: TGTGCCAGCAGCCTGGGGACAGGGGGCTCAGATAATTCACCCCTCCACTTT. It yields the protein CASSLGTGGSDNSPLHF.

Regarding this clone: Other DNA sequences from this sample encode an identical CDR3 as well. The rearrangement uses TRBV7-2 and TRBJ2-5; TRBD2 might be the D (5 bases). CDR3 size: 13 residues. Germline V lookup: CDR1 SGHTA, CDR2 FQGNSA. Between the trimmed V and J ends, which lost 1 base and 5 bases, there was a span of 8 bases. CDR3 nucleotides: TGTGCCAGCAGCTTAGGACGGAGGGAGACCCAGTACTTC. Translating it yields CASSLGRRETQYF.

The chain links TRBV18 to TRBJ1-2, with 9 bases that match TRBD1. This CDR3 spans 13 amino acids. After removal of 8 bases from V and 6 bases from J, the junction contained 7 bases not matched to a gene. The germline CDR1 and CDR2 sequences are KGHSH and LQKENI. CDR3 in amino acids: CASHPTGGHGYTF. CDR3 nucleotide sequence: TGTGCCAGCCACCCTACAGGGGGCCATGGCTACACCTTC. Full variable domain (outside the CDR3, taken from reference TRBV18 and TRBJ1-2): NAGVMQNPRHLVRRRGQEARLRCSPMKGHSHVYWYRQLPEEGLKFMVYLQKENIIDESGMPKERFSAEFPKEGPSILRIQQVVRGDSAAYFCASHPTGGHGYTFGSGTRLTVV.

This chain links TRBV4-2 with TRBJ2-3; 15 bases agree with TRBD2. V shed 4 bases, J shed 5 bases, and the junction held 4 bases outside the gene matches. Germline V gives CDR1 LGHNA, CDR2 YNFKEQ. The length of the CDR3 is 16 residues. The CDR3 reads CASSRTSGGAIDTQYF. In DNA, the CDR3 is TGTGCCAGCAGCCGGACTAGCGGGGGGGCTATAGATACGCAGTATTTT.